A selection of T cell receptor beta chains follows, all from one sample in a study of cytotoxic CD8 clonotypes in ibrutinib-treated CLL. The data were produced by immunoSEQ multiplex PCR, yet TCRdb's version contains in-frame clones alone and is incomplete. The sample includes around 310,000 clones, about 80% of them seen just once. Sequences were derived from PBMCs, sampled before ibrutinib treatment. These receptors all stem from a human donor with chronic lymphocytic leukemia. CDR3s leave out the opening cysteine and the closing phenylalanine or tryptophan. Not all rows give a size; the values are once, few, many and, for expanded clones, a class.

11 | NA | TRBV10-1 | ASSEGGGDGYT
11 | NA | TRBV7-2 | ASSLMRDQPQH
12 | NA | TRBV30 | AWSRGQGGSEQY
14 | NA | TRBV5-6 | ASSAAGDGYTDTQY
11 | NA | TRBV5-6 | ASTTSSGETQY
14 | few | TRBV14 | ASSQDSGIGTDTQY
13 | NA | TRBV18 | ASSPSRSSYNEQF
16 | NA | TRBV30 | AWSVRTQGEGWNTEAF
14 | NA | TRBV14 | ASSQDQLAGKSFQF
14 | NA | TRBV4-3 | ASSPVQRQTHYGYT
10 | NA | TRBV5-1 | ASSLTGNAIY
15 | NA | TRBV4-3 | ASSQDLPSGRRYEQY
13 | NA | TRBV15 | ATMGVHRGGETQY
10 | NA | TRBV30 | AWSANTGELF
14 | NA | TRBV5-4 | ASSLLGASNTGELF
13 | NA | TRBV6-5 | ASSSEGGSYNEQF
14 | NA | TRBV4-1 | ASSHGLAGAPGELF
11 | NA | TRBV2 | ASSKINGETQY
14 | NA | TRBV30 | AWSVRWGLAVDTQY
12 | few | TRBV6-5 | ASRANGGNQPQH